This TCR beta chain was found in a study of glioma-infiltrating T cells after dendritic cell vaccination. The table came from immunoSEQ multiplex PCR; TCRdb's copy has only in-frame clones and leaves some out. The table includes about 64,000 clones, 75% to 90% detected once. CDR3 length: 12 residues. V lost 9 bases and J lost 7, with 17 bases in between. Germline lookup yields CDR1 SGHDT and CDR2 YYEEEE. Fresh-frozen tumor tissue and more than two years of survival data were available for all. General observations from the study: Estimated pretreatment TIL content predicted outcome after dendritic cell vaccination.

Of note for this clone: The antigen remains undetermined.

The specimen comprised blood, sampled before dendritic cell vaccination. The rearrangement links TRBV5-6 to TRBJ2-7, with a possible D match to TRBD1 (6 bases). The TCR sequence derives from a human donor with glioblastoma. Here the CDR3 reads CANYYPGEEQYF. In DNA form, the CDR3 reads TGTGCCAACTATTACCCAGGGGAAGAGCAGTACTTC.